This TCR beta chain was captured in a study of blood T cell repertoires in COVID-19. Overall study: PBMCs, B-cell-depleted T cells, or T cells provided the cDNA or gDNA that made up the material.

V shed 2 bases, J shed 8 bases, and the junction held 12 bases outside the gene matches. CDR3 length equals 16 residues. The germline CDR1 and CDR2 sequences are SNHLY and FYNNEI. Libraries were prepared by immunoSEQ multiplex PCR; TCRdb keeps only in-frame clonotypes and omits some of them. Seen here are approximately 90,000 clones, about 88% observed once, and the top ten hold around 20%. The rearrangement links TRBV2 to TRBJ2-1; 7 nucleotides line up with TRBD2. Source material: peripheral blood. This clonotype originated in a woman older than 75 with acute or convalescent COVID-19. CDR3 sequence reads: CASSERPGGWLHEQFF. CDR3 DNA: TGTGCCAGCAGTGAACGGCCGGGAGGTTGGCTCCATGAGCAGTTCTTC.